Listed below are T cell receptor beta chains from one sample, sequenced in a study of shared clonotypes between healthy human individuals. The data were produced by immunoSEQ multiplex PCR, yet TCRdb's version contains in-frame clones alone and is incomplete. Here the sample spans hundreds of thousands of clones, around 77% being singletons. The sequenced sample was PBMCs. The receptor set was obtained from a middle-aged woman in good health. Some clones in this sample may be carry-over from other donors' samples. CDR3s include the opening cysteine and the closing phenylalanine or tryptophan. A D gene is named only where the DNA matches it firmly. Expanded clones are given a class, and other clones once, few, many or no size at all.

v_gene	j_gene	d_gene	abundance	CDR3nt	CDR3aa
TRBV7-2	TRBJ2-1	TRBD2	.	TGTGCCAGCAGCGGGACTAGCGGCCTTATTTTCTACAATGAGCAGTTCTTC	CASSGTSGLIFYNEQFF
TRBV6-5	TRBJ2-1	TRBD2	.	TGTGCCAGCAGTTACTCGAGCGGGATCACCTACAATGAGCAGTTCTTC	CASSYSSGITYNEQFF
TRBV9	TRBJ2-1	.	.	TGTGCCAGCAGCGTAGATGGTAGGATCCATGAGCAGTTCTTC	CASSVDGRIHEQFF
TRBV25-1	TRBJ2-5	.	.	TGTGCCAGCAGACCCTCAGGGGGGCAATGGGAGACCCAGTACTTC	CASRPSGGQWETQYF
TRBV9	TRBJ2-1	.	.	TGTGCCAGCAGCGTATCCCAGCGGGCCTACAATGAGCAGTTCTTC	CASSVSQRAYNEQFF
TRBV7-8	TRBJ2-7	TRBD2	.	TGTGCCAGCAGCTTAGAGGGCCCCCGTCTAGCGGGACAGAGCTCCTACGAGCAGTACTTC	CASSLEGPRLAGQSSYEQYF
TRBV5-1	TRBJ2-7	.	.	TGCGCCAGCAGCTTGGCAGCTTCCTACGAGCAGTACTTC	CASSLAASYEQYF
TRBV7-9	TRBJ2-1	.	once	TGTGCCAGCAGCTCGACAAGCTCCTACAATGAGCAGTTCTTC	CASSSTSSYNEQFF
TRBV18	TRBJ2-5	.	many	TGTGCCAGCTCACCAGGAGAAGAGACCCAGTACTTC	CASSPGEETQYF
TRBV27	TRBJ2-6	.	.	TGTGCCAGCAGTTTATCGTACGGAGCTAGCTCTGGGGCCAACGTCCTGACTTTC	CASSLSYGASSGANVLTF
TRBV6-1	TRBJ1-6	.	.	TGTGCCAGCAGTGAGACCATAAATTCACCCCTCCACTTT	CASSETINSPLHF
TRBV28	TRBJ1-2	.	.	TGTGCCAGCAGTCCCCGTTTGTATCGCACAGGAGTAATCGATGGCTACACCTTC	CASSPRLYRTGVIDGYTF
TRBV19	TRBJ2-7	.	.	TGTGCCAGTAGTATACAGGGATCCTACGAGCAGTACTTC	CASSIQGSYEQYF
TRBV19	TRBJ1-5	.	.	TGTGCCAGCGCGCGGGCAGGGATATATCAGCCCCAGCATTTT	CASARAGIYQPQHF
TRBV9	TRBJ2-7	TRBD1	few	TGTGCCAGCAGCGTGAGGGACAGGGCCTACGAGCAGTACTTC	CASSVRDRAYEQYF
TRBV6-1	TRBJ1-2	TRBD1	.	TGTGCCAGCAGTGGGATTGGGACCCCCGGGACAGGGGTAGGCTACACCTTC	CASSGIGTPGTGVGYTF
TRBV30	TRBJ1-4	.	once	TGTGCCTGGAGTGTACTCAGGGCAAGGAGCGAGAAACTGTTTTTT	CAWSVLRARSEKLFF
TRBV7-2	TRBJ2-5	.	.	TGTGCCAGCAGCTTAGCAGGGGATACGGAGACCCAGTACTTC	CASSLAGDTETQYF
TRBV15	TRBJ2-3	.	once	TGTGCCACCAGCAGAGCCGGGGCAGATACGCAGTATTTT	CATSRAGADTQYF
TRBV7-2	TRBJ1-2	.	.	TGTGCCAGCAGCTTAGCCGGGGGTAATCAGGGCGGCTACACCTTC	CASSLAGGNQGGYTF
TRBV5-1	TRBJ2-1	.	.	TGCGCCAGCAGCCTACAGGGTCCCGAAAACAATGAGCAGTTCTTC	CASSLQGPENNEQFF
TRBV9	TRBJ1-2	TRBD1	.	TGTGCCAGCAGCCCGGACAGGGGGCACTATGGCTACACCTTC	CASSPDRGHYGYTF
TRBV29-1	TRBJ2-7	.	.	TGCAGCGTTCGCACCCTGGGAGAGCAGTACTTC	CSVRTLGEQYF
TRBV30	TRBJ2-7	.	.	TGTGCCTGGAGTGTTGTGGTTGTAAGCCGCGGCGAGCAGTACTTC	CAWSVVVVSRGEQYF
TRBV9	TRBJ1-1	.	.	TGTGCCAGCAGCGTAGATCCACAGGAGAACACTGAAGCTTTCTTT	CASSVDPQENTEAFF
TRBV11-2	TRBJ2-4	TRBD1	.	TGTGCCAGCAGCACTACCCGGACAGGCGAAGCCAAAAACATTCAGTACTTC	CASSTTRTGEAKNIQYF
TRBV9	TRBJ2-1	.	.	TGTGCCAGCAGCTCATCCGGGCTCACCTACAATGAGCAGTTCTTC	CASSSSGLTYNEQFF
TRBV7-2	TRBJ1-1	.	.	TGTGCCAGCAGCCCACGGAGCTCGGTGCTAGGGGTTGAAGCTTTCTTT	CASSPRSSVLGVEAFF
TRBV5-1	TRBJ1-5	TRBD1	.	TGCGCCAGCAGCACCGGGACAGATAATCAGCCCCAGCATTTT	CASSTGTDNQPQHF
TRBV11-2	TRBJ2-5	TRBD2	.	TGTGCCAGCAGCCGGGGGACTAGCGAACAAGAGACCCAGTACTTC	CASSRGTSEQETQYF
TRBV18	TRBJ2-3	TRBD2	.	TGTGCCAGCTCACCATCAGCGGGAGTTGGTGATACGCAGTATTTT	CASSPSAGVGDTQYF
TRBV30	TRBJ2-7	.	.	TGTGCCTGGACGTCAGGGGATTCCTACGAGCAGTACTTC	CAWTSGDSYEQYF
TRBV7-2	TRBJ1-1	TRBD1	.	TGTGCCAGCAGCGAACAGGGGGGGGCCTCTGAAGCTTTCTTT	CASSEQGGASEAFF
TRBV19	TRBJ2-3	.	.	TGTGCCAGTAGTATAGCGGGAGCGTCAGATACGCAGTATTTT	CASSIAGASDTQYF
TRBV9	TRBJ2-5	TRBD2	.	TGTGCCAGCAGTCCGACGGTCTCCGCGGGGGTGGAGACCCAGTACTTC	CASSPTVSAGVETQYF
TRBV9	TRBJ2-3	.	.	TGTGCCAGCAGCGTAGACGACGGTAGCACAGATACGCAGTATTTT	CASSVDDGSTDTQYF
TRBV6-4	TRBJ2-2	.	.	TGTGCCAGCAGTGACAGTCCTGACACCGGGGAGCTGTTTTTT	CASSDSPDTGELFF
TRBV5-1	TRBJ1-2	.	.	TGCGCCAGCAGCTTCATGGGGAGCGATGGCTACACCTTC	CASSFMGSDGYTF
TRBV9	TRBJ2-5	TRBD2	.	TGTGCCAGCAGCCCAGATCCTGCTAGTATAGCGGGAACGGAAGAGACCCAGTACTTC	CASSPDPASIAGTEETQYF